The 19 T cell receptor beta chains given below trace back to one sample, sequenced in a study of cytomegalovirus exposure and HLA in healthy donors. 13 Jbeta primers and 60 Vbeta primers were used for the PCR. Using immunoSEQ multiplex PCR, the repertoire was profiled, and TCRdb retains in-frame clones only, with some absent. Of about 200,000 clones listed, roughly 77% were seen once; the top ten hold around 0.4%. The sample comprised PBMCs. The receptor set was obtained from a male donor in good health and CMV-seropositive.

The V and J genes are TRBV29-1 and TRBJ1-2; the match to TRBD1 covers 8 bases. The germline CDR1 and CDR2 sequences are SQVTM and ANQGSEA. With 2 bases clipped from V and 4 bases from J, the junction kept 3 bases outside the gene matches. The CDR3 length is 13 residues. In DNA form, the CDR3 reads TGCAGCGTTGAAACCGGGACAGGCTATGGCTACACCTTC. It yields the protein CSVETGTGYGYTF. Together with reference TRBV29-1 and TRBJ1-2, the CDR3 gives the full variable domain: SAVISQKPSRDICQRGTSLTIQCQVDSQVTMMFWYRQQPGQSLTLIATANQGSEATYESGFVIDKFPISRPNLTFSTLTVSNMSPEDSSIYLCSVETGTGYGYTFGSGTRLTVV.

The V and J genes are TRBV19 and TRBJ1-1; the D gene is possibly TRBD1 (5 bases). CDR3 length: 17 amino acids. The germline V gene has CDR1 LNHDA and CDR2 SQIVND (reference sequence). The V end was cut by 3 bases, the J end by 0 bases, with 17 bases between. CDR3 nucleotide sequence: TGTGCCAGTAGTATCGGGAGGGGAGGGGTCTTGAACACTGAAGCTTTCTTT. Its translation: CASSIGRGGVLNTEAFF.

V and J are TRBV5-6 and TRBJ1-6, with TRBD1 matching 11 bases. The CDR3 runs 18 residues. Germline values: CDR1 SGHDT, CDR2 YYEEEE. Trimming removed 0 bases from V and 1 base from J; junction bases left unmatched: 3. The CDR3: CASSLGDRGFSYNSPLHF. The CDR3 DNA follows: TGTGCCAGCAGCTTGGGGGACAGGGGGTTTTCCTATAATTCACCCCTCCACTTT.

About this clone itself: Sequence at one end of the junction differs from germline and may be a read error. The chain employs TRBV7-9 and TRBJ2-3; TRBD1 might be the D (6 bases). Germline V gene lookup returns CDR1 SEHNR and CDR2 FQNEAQ (reference sequence). The CDR3 runs to 15 residues. The CDR3 here is CASSLAGASTDTQYF. The CDR3 DNA follows: TGTGCCAGCAGTTTAGCAGGGGCTAGCACAGATACGCAGTATTTT.

This chain connects TRBV6-5 to TRBJ1-1, with D tentatively TRBD1 (5 bases). CDR1 and CDR2 from the germline V gene are MNHEY and SVGAGI. There are 15 residues in the CDR3. Deletions cut 0 bases from V and 1 base from J, with 9 bases between. CDR3 amino acids: CASSYSVQANTEAFF. CDR3 sequence (DNA): TGTGCCAGCAGTTACTCGGTACAGGCGAACACTGAAGCTTTCTTT.

The genes are TRBV6-1 and TRBJ1-3, with D possibly TRBD1 on 6 matching bases. Looked up from germline, CDR1 is MNHNS and CDR2 is SASEGT. Trimming took off 0 bases at V and 0 bases at J, with 15 bases between the two ends. This CDR3 is 18 amino acids long. DNA for the CDR3: TGTGCCAGCAGTGAAGCGTGGGGTACAGGGAACTCTGGAAACACCATATATTTT. This codes for CASSEAWGTGNSGNTIYF.

The V and J genes are TRBV4-1 and TRBJ2-2, with TRBD1 identical over 8 bases. The CDR3 runs 16 residues. The germline V gene encodes CDR1 MGHRA and CDR2 YSYEKL. The V and J ends lost 5 bases and 2 bases, in that order; junction bases with no gene match: 7. Here the CDR3 DNA reads TGCGCCAGCAGCTCGACAGGGGCCCCAAACACCGGGGAGCTGTTTTTT. This translates into CASSSTGAPNTGELFF.

The genes are TRBV5-8 and TRBJ1-5; maybe TRBD1 (5 bases). This CDR3 has 14 residues. The V end was cut by 0 bases, the J end by 4 bases, with 8 bases between. CDR1 SGHTS and CDR2 YDEGEE come from the germline V gene. The DNA of the CDR3 is TGTGCCAGCAGCTTGGGACAGCCAAATCAGCCCCAGCATTTT. Protein product: CASSLGQPNQPQHF.

This chain connects TRBV6-5 to TRBJ1-5; D not resolved. CDR3 size: 12 residues. The germline gives CDR1 MNHEY, CDR2 SVGAGI. Trimming left V 6 bases short and J 5 bases short, with 8 bases between. CDR3 sequence (DNA): TGTGCCAGCAGGCTGTCGGATCAGCCCCAGCATTTT. Its translation is CASRLSDQPQHF.

The gene calls are TRBV7-8 and TRBJ2-2, with 8 nucleotides matching TRBD2. Looked up from germline, CDR1 is SGHVS and CDR2 is FQNEAQ. V gave up 3 bases and J gave up 0 bases; unmatched junction bases: 12. This CDR3 is built from 19 residues. This CDR3 is CASSLRGERETANTGELFF. DNA of the CDR3: TGTGCCAGCAGCTTGAGGGGTGAGCGGGAGACTGCGAACACCGGGGAGCTGTTTTTT.

The rearrangement uses TRBV6-5 and TRBJ1-5; 11 bases are shared with TRBD1. V dropped 4 bases and J dropped 5; count of bases not matched to a gene: 4. The CDR3 runs to 15 residues. Germline CDR1 is MNHEY and CDR2 is SVGAGI. CDR3 in DNA: TGTGCCAGCAGTTGGGGACAGGGGGGAGATCAGCCCCAGCATTTT. Translation gives CASSWGQGGDQPQHF.

The chain's CDR3 is CASSQVPGLGLEKLFF. Here the CDR3 DNA reads TGTGCCAGCAGCCAGGTTCCGGGATTAGGACTTGAAAAACTGTTTTTT. V is TRBV4-2 and J is TRBJ1-4; no definite D call. The germline V gene encodes CDR1 LGHNA and CDR2 YNFKEQ. The CDR3 length is 16 residues. V was shortened by 3 bases and J by 7 bases, with 18 bases between the two germline ends.

This clone has more than one count but fewer than ten. The CDR3 coding sequence is TGTGCCAGCAGACAAAGTGGGGGGACGTTCGGTGAGCAGTTCTTC. This gives the protein CASRQSGGTFGEQFF. This chain joins TRBV6-4 and TRBJ2-1; D is perhaps TRBD2 (6 bases). Trimming cost V 6 bases and J 9 bases, with 21 bases left between them. The CDR3 is made up of 15 amino acids. CDR1 MRHNA and CDR2 SNTAGT come from the germline V gene.

V gene TRBV27 combines with J gene TRBJ2-1; weak D call: TRBD1 (5 bases). The CDR3 extends over 20 amino acids. The V and J ends lost 8 bases and 6 bases respectively, with 35 bases between them. In germline, CDR1 is MNHEY, CDR2 SMNVEV (reference sequence). For the CDR3, the DNA is TGTGCCAGCCACGACCGAACGGTCCCCCTGCGAGACAGCCCCGGCAATGAGCAGTTCTTC. This translates into CASHDRTVPLRDSPGNEQFF.

This chain joins TRBV28 and TRBJ2-7; 9 positions agree with TRBD2. Looked up from germline, CDR1 is MDHEN and CDR2 is SYDVKM. The CDR3 covers 15 residues. V was pared by 3 bases and J by 6 bases, with 9 bases of the junction left unmatched. Written as DNA, the CDR3 is TGTGCCAGCAGTTTCTTAGCGGGAGCTATTCTCGAGCAGTACTTC. It translates to CASSFLAGAILEQYF.

Concerning this clone: This sample also contains other DNA sequences that code for the same CDR3. The gene calls are TRBV5-1 and TRBJ2-3; no firm D call. Germline V gives CDR1 SGHRS, CDR2 YFSETQ. CDR3 length equals 12 residues. Trimming removed 4 bases from V and 0 bases from J, with 3 bases in between. The CDR3 loop is CASSQSTDTQYF. The CDR3 nucleotides are TGCGCCAGCAGCCAAAGCACAGATACGCAGTATTTT.

As concerns this clone: The junction and the germline gene differ at one end; a read error may be behind it. The chain joins TRBV30 to TRBJ2-7; the match to TRBD1 covers 8 bases. Germline values: CDR1 GTSNPN, CDR2 SVGIG (reference sequence). The CDR3 is made up of 14 amino acids. The CDR3 coding sequence is TGTGCCTGGAGGGACAGGGTCCCATCCTCCGAGCAGTACTTC. Protein: CAWRDRVPSSEQYF.

This clone was seen more than once but under ten times. The V call is TRBV5-4, the J call TRBJ2-7; TRBD1 is a possible D gene (5 bases). Trimming stripped 0 bases from V and 2 bases from J, with 6 bases between. The germline gives CDR1 SGHNT, CDR2 YYREEE (reference sequence). The CDR3 length is 13 residues. The CDR3 nucleotides read TGTGCCAGCAGCTTGGCAGGGACCTACGAGCAGTACTTC. Amino acid sequence: CASSLAGTYEQYF.

V gene TRBV6-1 combines with J gene TRBJ1-1; the D gene is possibly TRBD1 (6 bases). The CDR3 contains 14 residues. Germline CDR1 MNHNS, CDR2 SASEGT. Trimming pared 6 bases from V and 1 base from J, leaving 12 bases between. CDR3 protein: CASSADSPNTEAFF. CDR3 coding DNA: TGTGCCAGCAGCGCGGACAGCCCGAACACTGAAGCTTTCTTT.